One and the same sample provided the 8 T cell receptor beta chains below, sequenced in a study of human T cells and chemical hapten exposure. It was from unfractionated whole blood that total RNA was extracted. The study used a library that attached unique molecular identifiers to individual cDNA molecules. TCRdb re-called the reads with MiXCR, one entry per CDR3 protein. The sample carries 100,000 to 150,000 distinct CDR3 sequences, about 7.7% recorded once. Sequenced material: whole blood. The receptors were sampled from a human donor in good health. Some clones in this sample may be carry-over from other donors' samples.

By share of the sample, this clonotype is medium-sized. The gene calls are TRBV27 and TRBJ1-6; 8 positions match TRBD1. The junction had 2 bases not matched to a gene; V was cut back by 7 bases and J by 6 bases. This CDR3 has 13 residues. Germline V CDR1 and CDR2: MNHEY, SMNVEV (reference sequence). The CDR3 nucleotides are TGTGCCAGCAATGACAGGGGTAATTCACCCCTCCACTTT. Protein sequence: CASNDRGNSPLHF.

This clonotype was detected many times. CDR3 loop: CASSEQGMNTEAFF. The CDR3 region has the DNA TGCGCCAGCAGTGAACAGGGGATGAACACTGAAGCTTTCTTT. This rearrangement joins TRBV10-2 to TRBJ1-1, with 7 positions matching TRBD1. Germline V gene sequence: CDR1 WSHSY, CDR2 SAAADI. V lost 3 bases and J lost 0; bases outside the gene matches: 1. The CDR3 contains 14 residues.

This clonotype was seen at least ten times. The rearrangement joins TRBV11-2 to TRBJ2-7, with a possible D match to TRBD1 (6 bases). CDR3 length: 12 residues. The germline V gene has CDR1 SGHAT and CDR2 FQNNGV. Trimming shortened V by 5 bases and J by 3 bases, and 8 bases separated the two germline ends. As DNA, the CDR3 is TGTGCCAGCAGCCCGACAGGCTACGAGCAGTACTTC. This sequence encodes CASSPTGYEQYF.

The sample holds many counts of this clonotype. V and J are TRBV18 and TRBJ1-6; weak D call: TRBD1 (6 bases). This CDR3 has 16 amino acids. V lost 6 bases to trimming and J lost 7 bases, with 19 bases between them. CDR1 is KGHSH, CDR2 LQKENI, per germline. The CDR3: CASSLQRDRKNSPLHF. CDR3 DNA: TGTGCCAGCTCCCTTCAACGTGACAGGAAAAATTCACCCCTCCACTTT.

V gene TRBV7-9 combines with J gene TRBJ1-2; 7 bases align to TRBD1. The junction had 8 bases not matched to a gene; V was cut back by 5 bases and J by 2 bases. CDR3 size: 15 residues. Germline loops: CDR1 SEHNR, CDR2 FQNEAQ (reference sequence). The CDR3 sequence is CASSLGGGGNYGYTF. The DNA of the CDR3 is TGTGCCAGCAGCCTGGGCGGAGGGGGCAACTATGGCTACACCTTC. Full variable domain (remainder filled in from reference TRBV7-9 and TRBJ1-2): DTGVSQNPRHKITKRGQNVTFRCDPISEHNRLYWYRQTLGQGPEFLTYFQNEAQLEKSRLLSDRFSAERPKGSFSTLEIQRTEQGDSAMYLCASSLGGGGNYGYTFGSGTRLTVV.

This clonotype was seen at least ten times. J is TRBJ1-2 and V is TRBV28; D possibly corresponds to TRBD1 (6 bases). Germline V gives CDR1 MDHEN, CDR2 SYDVKM. The CDR3 spans 14 residues. Trimming shortened V by 3 bases and J by 1 base, and 9 bases separated the two germline ends. CDR3 DNA sequence: TGTGCCAGCAGTTTGCAGGGGATTAACTATGGCTACACCTTC. Protein sequence: CASSLQGINYGYTF.

The rearrangement joins TRBV3-1 to TRBJ1-2; D not certain. Germline CDR1 is LGHDT and CDR2 is YNNKEL (reference sequence). This CDR3 has 11 amino acids. V was cut by 0 bases and J by 8 bases, with 4 bases left in between. In DNA form, the CDR3 reads TGTGCCAGCAGCCAAGAACGGGGCTACACCTTC. Amino acids: CASSQERGYTF.

V gene TRBV7-9 combines with J gene TRBJ2-7, with D hard to call. Germline CDR1 is SEHNR and CDR2 is FQNEAQ (reference sequence). CDR3 length: 16 amino acids. The V gene lost 5 bases and the J gene lost 2 bases, with 19 bases spanning the gap. CDR3 bases: TGTGCCAGCAGCCATTGGTGGTACGACACAACCTACGAGCAGTACTTC. It encodes CASSHWWYDTTYEQYF.